This TCR beta chain was captured by sequencing in a study of T cells in Graves' hyperthyroidism and ophthalmopathy. Duration under 3 months, a NOSPECS grade of at least 4, and a Clinical Activity Score of at least 3 characterized the ophthalmopathy patients. The length of the CDR3 is 15 residues. Germline trimming cut 5 bases from V and 1 base from J; bases unmatched to any gene: 6. The CDR3 regions of TCR beta were amplified from RNA transcripts. With the HTBI primer set, the TCR CDR3 went through a first round of RT-PCR. A single record per CDR3 protein comes from TCRdb applying MiXCR to the multiplex PCR reads. The table lists under 400,000 distinct CDR3 sequences, 18% of them singletons.

This clonotype originated in a woman between 40 and 50 years old with Graves' ophthalmopathy. The chain is built from TRBV12-3 or TRBV12-4 and TRBJ1-2, with 8 bases lining up with TRBD1. The sequencing sample was made of blood. The CDR3 loop is CASSGQGQVNYGYTF. DNA for the CDR3: TGTGCCAGCAGTGGACAGGGACAGGTTAACTATGGCTACACCTTC.